These 17 T cell receptor beta chains were sequenced from one sample in a study of blood T cells in healthy people across ages. Combining a sample-barcoded 5' primer with a J-beta primer mix, a second PCR ran for roughly 7 to 12 cycles. TCRdb fed the 5' RACE reads into MiXCR, producing one record per CDR3 protein. In the table there are hundreds of thousands of distinct CDR3 sequences, about 48% of which are singletons. Sequenced input: blood. The origin of the receptors is a man aged 80 or over in good health.

This chain joins TRBV20-1 and TRBJ2-7; TRBD2 aligns across 10 bases. CDR1 and CDR2 (germline): DFQATT, SNEGSKA (reference sequence). CDR3 length: 14 residues. The junction had 5 bases not matched to a gene; V was cut back by 4 bases and J by 2 bases. The CDR3 protein is CSATDSGRAYEQYF. In nucleotides, the CDR3 is TGCAGTGCTACAGACAGCGGGAGGGCCTACGAGCAGTACTTC.

V and J are TRBV20-1 and TRBJ2-7; 7 nucleotides line up with TRBD2. Germline trimming cut 7 bases from V and 5 bases from J; bases unmatched to any gene: 8. This CDR3 contains 12 residues. Germline loops: CDR1 DFQATT, CDR2 SNEGSKA (reference sequence). CDR3 amino acids: CSVREPPHEQYF. The CDR3 nucleotides are TGCAGTGTGCGGGAGCCCCCCCACGAGCAGTACTTC.

This clonotype was counted between two and nine times. CDR3 sequence reads: CASSSTGGSTDTQYF. The CDR3 nucleotides read TGTGCCAGCAGCTCAACCGGCGGGAGCACAGATACGCAGTATTTT. The chain carries TRBV7-3 and TRBJ2-3; D may be TRBD2 (5 bases). Germline V CDR1 and CDR2: SGHTA, FQGTGA. V was shortened by 4 bases and J by 0 bases, with 11 bases between the two germline ends. The CDR3 has 15 residues.

This clonotype was detected only a few times. The chain links TRBV12-3 or TRBV12-4 to TRBJ2-7; unclear D gene. Trimming cost V 8 bases and J 0 bases, with 17 bases left between them. The CDR3 consists of 15 residues. CDR3 bases: TGTGCCAGCCGCCTCGGACGGGCCCCCTCCTACGAGCAGTACTTC. Translation gives CASRLGRAPSYEQYF.

The chain uses TRBV3-1 and TRBJ2-2, with TRBD2 matching over 10 bases. There are 18 residues in the CDR3. V was clipped by 4 bases and J by 3 bases; unmatched bases: 11. Germline V gene lookup returns CDR1 LGHDT and CDR2 YNNKEL (reference sequence). CDR3 DNA sequence: TGTGCCAGCAGCCTTGTGGCTAGCGGGAGAAAGTACACCGGGGAGCTGTTTTTT. Amino acid sequence: CASSLVASGRKYTGELFF.

The chain carries TRBV27 and TRBJ2-7; 8 bases line up with TRBD1. Germline V gene data show CDR1 as MNHEY and CDR2 as SMNVEV (reference sequence). The CDR3 has 15 amino acids. The V segment lost 0 bases and the J segment 2 bases; nucleotides outside the gene matches: 3. Here the CDR3 reads CASSLSSGGTYEQYF. The CDR3 nucleotides read TGTGCCAGCAGTTTATCGTCAGGGGGCACCTACGAGCAGTACTTC.

This clonotype was observed at least ten times. V gene TRBV21-1 combines with J gene TRBJ2-7; TRBD2, the table's D call, lacks a check against the DNA. TRBV21-1 is shown as a pseudogene. The CDR3 has 18 residues. The CDR3 DNA sequence: TGTGCCAGCAGCAAAGGACCGGGACTAGCGGGCCGAGGCCACGAGCAGTACTTC. This translates into CASSKGPGLAGRGHEQYF.

This chain links TRBV12-3 or TRBV12-4 with TRBJ2-6; D is ambiguous. The germline V and J ends were trimmed by 5 bases and 8 bases, with 10 bases remaining between them. The CDR3 has 13 amino acids. The CDR3 region is CASSTRSPNVLTF. The CDR3 DNA follows: TGTGCCAGCAGTACCCGGAGCCCCAACGTCCTGACTTTC.

The chain is built from TRBV6-1 and TRBJ1-1; D gene ambiguous. This CDR3 contains 14 residues. Germline V gene lookup returns CDR1 MNHNS and CDR2 SASEGT. V was clipped by 8 bases and J by 1 base, with 14 bases between them. In DNA, the CDR3 is TGTGCCAGCTGGGGAGGCGGTTCGAACACTGAAGCTTTCTTT. Translating gives CASWGGGSNTEAFF.

The chain couples TRBV27 to TRBJ2-7; 9 bases match TRBD1. Germline V gene sequence: CDR1 MNHEY, CDR2 SMNVEV (reference sequence). The CDR3 contains 15 residues. V lost 0 bases and J lost 2; bases outside the gene matches: 2. CDR3 region: CASSLSWTGAYEQYF. The CDR3 region has the DNA TGTGCCAGCAGTTTATCGTGGACAGGGGCCTACGAGCAGTACTTC.

The chain links TRBV10-3 to TRBJ2-7; TRBD1 is a possible D gene (6 bases). The CDR3 spans 14 residues. Trimming took 3 bases from V and 0 from J, leaving 9 bases between them. The germline V gene encodes CDR1 ENHRY and CDR2 SYGVKD. CDR3 DNA: TGTGCCATCAGTGACCCAGGGGCCTCCTACGAGCAGTACTTC. Amino acid sequence: CAISDPGASYEQYF.

This clonotype was picked up one time. CDR3 loop: CASSLGQVGEQYF. In nucleotides, the CDR3 is TGTGCCAGCAGCTTAGGACAGGTAGGCGAGCAGTACTTC. The chain links TRBV11-1 to TRBJ2-7, with D possibly being TRBD1 (6 bases). There are 13 residues in the CDR3. Germline V gene sequence: CDR1 SGHAT, CDR2 FQDESV (reference sequence). V was trimmed by 1 base and J by 6 bases, leaving 10 bases between them.

The rearrangement uses TRBV11-2 and TRBJ2-5; D is unresolved. TRBJ2-7 matches the DNA end more closely, so the J call is doubtful. In germline, CDR1 is SGHAT, CDR2 FQNNGV. This CDR3 has 12 residues. CDR3 loop: CASSDTNYEQYF. CDR3 sequence (DNA): TGTGCCAGCAGCGACACGAACTACGAGCAGTACTTC.

The chain employs TRBV20-1 and TRBJ2-1; 8 bases fit TRBD2. Germline V CDR1 and CDR2: DFQATT, SNEGSKA (reference sequence). Trimming at V came to 6 bases and at J to 5 bases, leaving 12 bases not matched to a gene. The CDR3 is 15 residues long. CDR3 sequence reads: CSAGEGTRGDNEQFF. The CDR3, as DNA: TGCAGTGCAGGAGAGGGGACTAGAGGGGACAATGAGCAGTTCTTC.

V usage is TRBV5-1 and J usage is TRBJ2-1; no clear D gene. Germline V lookup: CDR1 SGHRS, CDR2 YFSETQ. The CDR3 sequence is 14 residues long. V was trimmed by 0 bases and J by 5 bases, leaving 9 bases between them. The CDR3 protein is CASSLVGHNNEQFF. CDR3 sequence (DNA): TGCGCCAGCAGCTTGGTTGGGCATAACAATGAGCAGTTCTTC.

This chain joins TRBV15 and TRBJ2-5, with 8 nucleotides matching TRBD1. Germline assignment: CDR1 LNHNV and CDR2 YYDKDF (reference sequence). Germline trimming cut 1 base from V and 5 bases from J; bases unmatched to any gene: 6. This CDR3 comprises 15 residues. The CDR3 bases are TGTGCCACCAGCAGAGTGGCAACAGGGGGTGAGACCCAGTACTTC. It is translated as CATSRVATGGETQYF.

This chain joins TRBV15 and TRBJ2-4; a possible D gene is TRBD1 (5 bases). The better agreement between TRBJ2-7 and the DNA end casts doubt on the J call. Germline loops: CDR1 LNHNV, CDR2 YYDKDF (reference sequence). The CDR3 loop spans 16 amino acids. CDR3 sequence: CATSRERGQGRIEQYF. In DNA, the CDR3 is TGTGCCACCAGCAGAGAAAGGGGTCAGGGTAGAATCGAGCAGTACTTC.